This T cell receptor (beta chain) was sequenced during a study of cytomegalovirus exposure and HLA in healthy donors. Overall study context: Counted in an early data release were tens of millions of unique TCRs from HLA-typed donors. When 300 to 500 donors were genotyped, approximately 80% of them were found to fall in the Caucasian-associated ancestry cluster. Findings and limits, study-wide: The study designated roughly 160 TCR beta chains cytomegalovirus-associated. Both high specificity and high sensitivity reportedly marked the classifier's diagnosis of cytomegalovirus status.

As for this clone: Its antigen is not known.

PCR used 60 Vbeta primers and 13 Jbeta primers. Assay: immunoSEQ multiplex PCR; the TCRdb copy retains only in-frame clones and omits some. The sample lists about 210,000 clones, around 79% occurring once. Trimming stripped 0 bases from V and 8 bases from J, with 19 bases between. The germline V gene encodes CDR1 LGHNA and CDR2 YSLEER. This CDR3 is built from 16 residues. V usage is TRBV4-3 and J usage is TRBJ1-2; D unresolved. Sequencing input: PBMCs. The receptor's source is a male donor in good health and CMV-seropositive. The CDR3 loop reads CASSQEITIGNLGYTF. As DNA, the CDR3 is TGCGCCAGCAGCCAAGAAATAACCATCGGGAATCTGGGCTACACCTTC.